Below, one T cell receptor (beta chain) is given with its context. The table lists this clonotype with many counts. The specificity of this receptor is unknown. Base qualities are missing; no much larger clone stands one base away. Surgical brain or tumor specimens were cryofrozen in liquid nitrogen immediately after resection, and peripheral blood cells were collected concurrently. TCR alpha and beta CDR3 regions were amplified with the iRepertoire nested amplicon-rescue multiplex PCR (arm-PCR) platform from RNA. The input for one-step reverse transcription and amplification was roughly 85-400 ng of either tissue mRNA or PBMC total RNA. Following bead purification, Illumina adapters were added by a secondary multiplex PCR, and the libraries were gel-purified between 200 and 400 bp. Internal 6-nucleotide barcodes were carried by the libraries and were used for demultiplexing. Sequencing of the libraries was done on an Illumina MiSeq using 2x220 or 2x250 nucleotide paired-end reads. In the authors' own workflow: Paired reads were merged using FLASH 1.2.11 and aligned with BWA-MEM to the GRCh37 human genome, and TRA and TRB reads were then extracted. For V and J assignment, an IMGT-derived reference of cassette sequences and CDR3 motifs that included pseudogenes was used. Three-frame translation of reads was performed, and productive CDR3s were defined as those with a C...FGXG motif and no stop codons. Clonotypes were defined as unique combinations of V-J cassette pair and CDR3 amino acid sequence. Hamming distance filtering was applied to reads, with thresholds set by the sequence error rate of each sample in mapped regions. Starting from the raw public reads, TCRdb applied fastp trimming at Q25, assembled clones with MiXCR and retained in-frame beta chains. Identical CDR3 protein sequences are pooled into one entry, listed with their most common genes and DNA. The V and J calls follow TCRdb's processing rather than the paper's. This sample gives approximately 400,000 distinct CDR3 sequences in total; about two fifths of them show up just once. The ten largest clonotypes hold 12% of the sample.

The sample comes from a study of glioma-infiltrating T cells (dated by TCRdb to the mid-2010s). At the level of the whole study: The low-grade gliomas were WHO grade II oligodendrogliomas or astrocytomas, while the glioblastomas were WHO grade IV tumors sampled at initial diagnosis rather than at recurrent diagnosis. Dexamethasone was administered to glioma patients for six or fewer days before surgery. The sequencing target for blood libraries was roughly 4.5- to 11-fold coverage of some 980,000 peripheral T cells. The study sequenced TCR alpha- and beta-chain repertoires from glioma tissue, from non-neoplastic brain tissue and from matched peripheral blood mononuclear cells. To measure how far tissue and blood T-cell populations diverged, each tissue-infiltrating repertoire was compared against the peripheral blood repertoire of the same patient. Three low-grade glioma patients, several primary glioblastoma patients and three non-glioma patients contributing non-neoplastic brain tissue were included in the paired cohort. What the study reported, not specific to this receptor: Only a very small number of CDR3 sequences turned up in both tissue and blood, a result put down to high CDR3 diversity combined with limited sampling. The group comparisons were based on small numbers of patients: three non-neoplastic, three low-grade glioma and roughly eight glioblastoma patients. In non-neoplastic patients, VJ-independent divergence between tissue and blood fell below expectation, whereas in all gliomas, and especially in low-grade gliomas, the divergence rose above expectation. A signature set of shared blood CDR3 motifs marked patients with low tissue-blood divergence and was depleted in highly divergent patients.

CDR1 and CDR2 were assigned from the germline V gene as MNHEY and SVGEGT. Counted from cysteine to phenylalanine, this CDR3 has 17 amino acids. Left in the record is the CDR3 DNA by itself, 51 bases read in frame from the first base. Trimming takes 2 bases from V and 0 bases from J, and the germline ends sit 15 bases apart. The chain uses TRBV6-2 or TRBV6-3 and TRBJ2-3, with a weak D call of TRBD1 (6 bases match). What was sequenced was glioma tissue, nonneoplastic brain tissue, or PBMCs (not recorded which). The sequence came from a human donor with low-grade glioma or glioblastoma, undergoing nonglioma brain surgery, or in good health (not recorded which). The sequenced DNA is TGTGCCAGCAGTTACCGAAGGACAGCCACTAGCACAGATACGCAGTATTTT. Its protein product is CASSYRRTATSTDTQYF.